This T cell receptor beta chain comes out of a study of cytomegalovirus exposure and HLA in healthy donors. TCRdb's copy holds only in-frame clones and misses some; the assay was immunoSEQ multiplex PCR. This sample has 130,000 to 150,000 clones, with around 90% found just once. The study, taken as a whole, reports: The study designated over 150 TCR beta chains cytomegalovirus-associated. Reportedly, cytomegalovirus status was diagnosed with high sensitivity and specificity.

The validation cohort, a group of under 150 subjects, included the donors and was separate from the roughly 670-subject first cohort. A note on this clone: Its target is not known.

V lost 0 bases, J lost 6 bases, and 10 bases stayed unmatched. Germline V gene lookup returns CDR1 LGHNT and CDR2 FRNRAP. The CDR3 is 16 amino acids. Input material: PBMCs. This sequence joins TRBV12-5 and TRBJ2-7; 8 nucleotides line up with TRBD1. This clonotype originated in a woman aged 18-29 years in good health and CMV-seropositive. The CDR3 loop reads CASGLVPRGRLGEQYF. In DNA form, the CDR3 reads TGTGCTAGTGGTTTGGTTCCCAGGGGGCGCCTGGGCGAGCAGTACTTC.